This paragraph reports one TCR beta chain. Serum thyroxine and TRAb, along with clinical symptoms, thyroid ultrasound and orbital computed tomography, were what diagnosis relied on. Amplification of TCR beta CDR3 regions used RNA transcripts. The workflow started with a first-round RT-PCR run with HTBI primers and then moved on to a second-round multiplex PCR. TCRdb ran MiXCR on the multiplex PCR reads and lists one entry per CDR3 protein. The repertoire has approximately 700,000 distinct CDR3 sequences, roughly two fifths of them found once; the top ten carry 35% to 55%. This sample is part of a study of Graves' ophthalmopathy and Graves' hyperthyroidism. Study summary: Investigators collected peripheral blood at initial diagnosis, before any treatment was given.

The origin of this receptor is an adult man with Graves' ophthalmopathy. The sequenced sample was peripheral blood.

The CDR3 here is CASTTDFYEQYF. CDR3 bases: TGTGCCAGCACTACTGATTTCTACGAGCAGTACTTC. The chain is built from TRBV6-6 and TRBJ2-7; D ambiguous. Between the trimmed V and J ends, which lost 7 bases and 3 bases, there was a span of 10 bases. The CDR3 has 12 residues. CDR1 and CDR2 (germline): MNHNY, SVGAGI (reference sequence).